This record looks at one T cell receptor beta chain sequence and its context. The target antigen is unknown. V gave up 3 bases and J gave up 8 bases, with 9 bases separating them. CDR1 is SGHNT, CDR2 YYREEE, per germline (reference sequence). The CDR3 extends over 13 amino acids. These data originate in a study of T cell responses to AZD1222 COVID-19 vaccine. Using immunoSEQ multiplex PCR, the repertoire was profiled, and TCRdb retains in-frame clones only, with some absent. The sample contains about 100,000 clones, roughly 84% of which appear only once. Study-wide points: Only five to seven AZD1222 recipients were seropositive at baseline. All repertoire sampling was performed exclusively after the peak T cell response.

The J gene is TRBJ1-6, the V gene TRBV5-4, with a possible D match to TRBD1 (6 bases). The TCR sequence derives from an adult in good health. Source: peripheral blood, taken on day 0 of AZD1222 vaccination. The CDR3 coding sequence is TGTGCCAGCAGCTCCAGGACAGATTCACCCCTCCACTTT. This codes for CASSSRTDSPLHF.